Listed here are 27 T cell receptor beta chains from one sample, sequenced in a study of resident and recirculating memory T cells in vitiligo. Profiled with immunoSEQ multiplex PCR; TCRdb holds only in-frame clones, not every one. The data show roughly 76,000 clones, 90% to 95% seen once. The specimen sequenced was blood. These receptors came from a male donor with vitiligo.

The chain couples TRBV6-1 to TRBJ1-2, with D maybe TRBD1 (6 bases). This CDR3 region has 12 residues. Trimming cost V 5 bases and J 8 bases, with 12 bases left between them. Germline loops: CDR1 MNHNS, CDR2 SASEGT. This chain's CDR3 is CASSLQGVGYTF. As DNA, the CDR3 is TGTGCCAGCAGTCTACAGGGCGTAGGCTACACCTTC.

This clone was observed once. The genes are TRBV2 and TRBJ1-6; D gene ambiguous. The CDR3 consists of 14 residues. Germline V lookup: CDR1 SNHLY, CDR2 FYNNEI. V was trimmed by 3 bases and J by 4 bases, leaving 7 bases between them. In DNA form, the CDR3 reads TGTGCCAGCAGTGATCCGCAGTATAATTCACCCCTCCACTTT. Translated, it gives CASSDPQYNSPLHF.

In this sample, this clone turned up once. The V call is TRBV5-6, the J call TRBJ1-6, with 7 bases lining up with TRBD1. Germline V CDR1 and CDR2: SGHDT, YYEEEE. The CDR3 is 15 residues long. The V and J ends lost 4 bases and 7 bases, in that order; junction bases with no gene match: 8. The CDR3 reads CASSLGGGPNSPLHF. The DNA of the CDR3 is TGTGCCAGCAGCCTGGGAGGGGGCCCGAATTCACCCCTCCACTTT.

The chain has TRBV4-3 and TRBJ2-7, with 8 nucleotides matching TRBD2. With 4 bases clipped from V and 4 bases from J, the junction kept 6 bases outside the gene matches. This CDR3 spans 14 amino acids. Germline CDR1 reads LGHNA; CDR2 reads YSLEER. The DNA for the CDR3 is TGCGCCAGCAGCCCGGGGGGGGCGGGGTACGAGCAGTACTTC. As protein: CASSPGGAGYEQYF.

The chain uses TRBV5-1 and TRBJ2-1; a possible D gene is TRBD1 (7 bases). The ends were cut back, 6 bases at V and 0 bases at J, with 10 bases in the middle. The CDR3 covers 14 residues. Germline loops: CDR1 SGHRS, CDR2 YFSETQ. This CDR3 is CASTGDSSYNEQFF. The CDR3 DNA reads as TGCGCCAGCACGGGGGACAGCTCCTACAATGAGCAGTTCTTC.

This clone is deemed medium-sized (0.01 to 0.1%). At one boundary the junction diverges from the germline segment, which might be a read error. The chain uses TRBV7-2 and TRBJ2-1, with D unresolved. CDR1 is SGHTA, CDR2 FQGNSA, per germline. This CDR3 has 11 amino acids. The CDR3: CASSSFNEQFF. The CDR3 region has the DNA TGTGCCAGCAGCTCCTTCAATGAGCAGTTCTTC.

This clone was seen a single time. The chain recombines TRBV29-1 with TRBJ1-2; weak D call: TRBD1 (6 bases). This CDR3 is built from 13 residues. CDR1 and CDR2 from the germline V gene are SQVTM and ANQGSEA. V gave up 4 bases and J gave up 7 bases, with 16 bases separating them. The DNA of the CDR3 is TGCAGCGTTGGGGCTCAGGGGACGGGTGGCTACACCTTC. The encoded protein is CSVGAQGTGGYTF.

The CDR3 region is CASSLVPGDYGYTF. The CDR3 region has the DNA TGTGCCAGCAGCTTAGTCCCAGGGGACTATGGCTACACCTTC. V usage is TRBV7-9 and J usage is TRBJ1-2, with D possibly being TRBD1 (6 bases). The CDR3 has 14 amino acids. V shed 1 base and J shed 3 bases, with 9 bases lying between them. The germline CDR1 and CDR2 sequences are SEHNR and FQNEAQ (reference sequence).

The chain joins TRBV25-1 to TRBJ2-5; TRBD2 aligns across 9 bases. Germline V gives CDR1 MGHDK, CDR2 SYGVNS. The J segment lost 3 bases and the V segment lost 8 bases, leaving 10 bases of the junction unmatched. The CDR3 has 15 residues. The CDR3 nucleotides read TGTGCCAGCCCGCCGGCTAGCGGGGCGGAAGAGACCCAGTACTTC. Translating gives CASPPASGAEETQYF.

This clone was observed a single time. The chain is built from TRBV5-1 and TRBJ1-6, with TRBD1 as a possible D gene (5 bases). The V gene's germline CDR1 is SGHRS and CDR2 YFSETQ. The CDR3 has 16 residues. V lost 1 base and J lost 7, with 15 bases in between. CDR3 protein: CASSLFSQGGNSPLHF. The CDR3 region has the DNA TGCGCCAGCAGCTTGTTTTCGCAGGGTGGCAATTCACCCCTCCACTTT.

V gene TRBV29-1 combines with J gene TRBJ1-5; D gene uncertain. V lost 4 bases and J lost 3, with 10 bases in between. The length of the CDR3 is 13 residues. From germline, CDR1 is SQVTM and CDR2 ANQGSEA. The CDR3 nucleotides read TGCAGCGTTGGTGCGGCAATCAATCAGCCCCAGCATTTT. It encodes CSVGAAINQPQHF.

This clone has just one count. This chain uses TRBV25-1 with TRBJ2-7, with TRBD1 identical over 10 bases. J gave up 5 bases and V 4 bases, and 8 bases lay outside the gene matches. The V gene's germline CDR1 is MGHDK and CDR2 SYGVNS. CDR3 size: 15 residues. CDR3 in amino acids: CASSASGQGKNEQYF. The CDR3 coding sequence is TGTGCCAGCAGTGCTTCGGGACAGGGGAAGAACGAGCAGTACTTC.

This chain joins TRBV28 and TRBJ2-5; TRBD1 is a possible D gene (6 bases). The better agreement between TRBJ2-7 and the DNA end casts doubt on the J call. This CDR3 has 15 amino acids. Germline CDR1 is MDHEN and CDR2 is SYDVKM. CDR3 loop: CASRPNRVEDTEQYF. Here the CDR3 DNA reads TGTGCCAGCAGACCAAACAGGGTAGAGGATACCGAGCAGTACTTC.

This rearrangement joins TRBV5-4 to TRBJ2-6; D not resolved. Germline assignment: CDR1 SGHNT and CDR2 YYREEE (reference sequence). This CDR3 is 18 amino acids long. The V end was cut by 0 bases, the J end by 0 bases, with 13 bases between. CDR3 sequence (DNA): TGTGCCAGCAGCTTGGCGGGTCAGCTTAACTCTGGGGCCAACGTCCTGACTTTC. Its translation: CASSLAGQLNSGANVLTF.

The rearrangement links TRBV9 to TRBJ2-5, with TRBD2 identical over 7 bases. Germline V CDR1 and CDR2: SGDLS, YYNGEE. This CDR3 comprises 16 residues. J gave up 2 bases and V 4 bases, and 11 bases lay outside the gene matches. In DNA, the CDR3 is TGTGCCAGCAGCCTTACCGTAGGGAGGGTTCAAGAGACCCAGTACTTC. Amino acid sequence: CASSLTVGRVQETQYF. The full variable domain, rest sourced from reference TRBV9 and TRBJ2-5, is DSGVTQTPKHLITATGQRVTLRCSPRSGDLSVYWYQQSLDQGLQFLIQYYNGEERAKGNILERFSAQQFPDLHSELNLSSLELGDSALYFCASSLTVGRVQETQYFGPGTRLLVL.

This CDR3 is CASSLYSDTQYF. In DNA form, the CDR3 reads TGTGCCAGCAGCTTATACTCAGATACGCAGTATTTT. The chain employs TRBV7-2 and TRBJ2-3; D remains ambiguous. Germline CDR1 reads SGHTA; CDR2 reads FQGNSA. Between the trimmed V and J ends, which lost 2 bases and 4 bases, there was a span of 4 bases. The CDR3 spans 12 residues.

The rearrangement joins TRBV29-1 to TRBJ2-7; D perhaps matches TRBD1 (5 bases). The CDR3 sequence is 14 residues long. Germline lookup yields CDR1 SQVTM and CDR2 ANQGSEA. V lost 0 bases and J lost 6, with 15 bases in between. The CDR3 loop is CSVEDVTDSIEQYF. CDR3 in DNA: TGCAGCGTTGAAGATGTGACAGATAGTATCGAGCAGTACTTC.

The chain uses TRBV18 and TRBJ1-4; 7 nucleotides agree with TRBD1. V lost 0 bases to trimming and J lost 5 bases; unmatched junction nucleotides: 3. Germline assignment: CDR1 KGHSH and CDR2 LQKENI. The CDR3 contains 15 residues. As DNA, the CDR3 is TGTGCCAGCTCACCACCGATGGGACAGAATGAAAAACTGTTTTTT. Its translation: CASSPPMGQNEKLFF.

This clone was observed a single time. The chain is built from TRBV7-9 and TRBJ1-1; 8 bases align to TRBD1. Losses at the gene ends were 5 bases for V and 5 bases for J; bases not matched to a gene: 10. Germline V CDR1 and CDR2: SEHNR, FQNEAQ (reference sequence). The CDR3 runs to 15 residues. CDR3 residues: CASSRDDRGWTEAFF. In DNA, the CDR3 is TGTGCCAGCAGCAGGGACGACAGGGGCTGGACTGAAGCTTTCTTT.

V is TRBV13 and J is TRBJ1-2; D remains unclear. The germline V gene has CDR1 PRHDT and CDR2 FYEKMQ (reference sequence). V was cut by 6 bases and J by 0 bases, with 11 bases left in between. The CDR3 has 14 amino acids. This CDR3 reads CASSLYSTNYGYTF. In DNA, the CDR3 is TGTGCCAGCAGTTTGTACTCCACTAACTATGGCTACACCTTC.

This chain joins TRBV4-1 and TRBJ2-7; 9 bases are a match to TRBD1. This CDR3 is built from 17 residues. The V gene end was trimmed by 2 bases and the J gene end by 4 bases; junction bases not matched to a gene: 12. Germline values: CDR1 MGHRA, CDR2 YSYEKL. CDR3 amino acids: CASSQPLTGTGIYEQYF. The CDR3 nucleotides are TGCGCCAGCAGCCAACCCCTTACCGGGACAGGGATTTACGAGCAGTACTTC.

This chain links TRBV5-1 with TRBJ2-3; D ambiguous. Germline V lookup: CDR1 SGHRS, CDR2 YFSETQ. The CDR3 spans 15 residues. V lost 0 bases, J lost 1 base, and 9 bases lay in between. The CDR3 loop is CASSLDSGGTDTQYF. DNA of the CDR3: TGCGCCAGCAGCTTGGACAGTGGTGGCACAGATACGCAGTATTTT.

The chain links TRBV5-1 to TRBJ2-1; D is unresolved. The CDR3 is 14 amino acids. Germline values: CDR1 SGHRS, CDR2 YFSETQ. V was cut by 0 bases and J by 5 bases, with 9 bases left in between. The CDR3 protein is CASSLAGLNNEQFF. In DNA, the CDR3 is TGCGCCAGCAGCTTGGCCGGTCTTAACAATGAGCAGTTCTTC. Filled out from reference TRBV5-1 and TRBJ2-1, the complete variable domain reads KAGVTQTPRYLIKTRGQQVTLSCSPISGHRSVSWYQQTPGQGLQFLFEYFSETQRNKGNFPGRFSGRQFSNSRSEMNVSTLELGDSALYLCASSLAGLNNEQFFGPGTRLTVL.

CDR3 coding DNA: TGTGCCAGCAGCCTGGGACAGGGTTGGACTGAAGCTTTCTTT. This codes for CASSLGQGWTEAFF. The chain joins TRBV28 to TRBJ1-1, with TRBD1 identical over 9 bases. V shed 6 bases, J shed 5 bases, and the junction held 7 bases outside the gene matches. CDR3 length: 14 amino acids. Germline-derived CDR1 and CDR2 are MDHEN and SYDVKM.

V usage is TRBV28 and J usage is TRBJ2-5, with 10 nucleotides matching TRBD1. The CDR3 has 16 amino acids. Unmatched junction bases numbered 10, after V lost 4 bases and J lost 5 bases. Germline CDR1 reads MDHEN; CDR2 reads SYDVKM. The CDR3 sequence is CASSSSGTGDGETQYF. Here the CDR3 DNA reads TGTGCCAGCAGTTCCTCCGGGACAGGGGACGGGGAGACCCAGTACTTC.

The chain combines TRBV2 with TRBJ2-2; D call uncertain. This CDR3 has 14 residues. V was pared by 6 bases and J by 4 bases, with 12 bases between. Per germline, CDR1 SNHLY and CDR2 FYNNEI. As DNA, the CDR3 is TGTGCCAGCAGCCAAAGCCGGGTCACCGGGGAGCTGTTTTTT. It specifies CASSQSRVTGELFF. The whole variable domain, remainder taken from reference TRBV2 and TRBJ2-2, is EPEVTQTPSHQVTQMGQEVILRCVPISNHLYFYWYRQILGQKVEFLVSFYNNEISEKSEIFDDQFSVERPDGSNFTLKIRSTKLEDSAMYFCASSQSRVTGELFFGEGSRLTVL.

The chain carries TRBV5-6 and TRBJ1-3; no firm D call. Trimming stripped 0 bases from V and 0 bases from J, with 13 bases between. The CDR3 sequence is 17 residues long. From germline, CDR1 is SGHDT and CDR2 YYEEEE. CDR3 residues: CASSLALGAFSGNTIYF. DNA of the CDR3: TGTGCCAGCAGCTTGGCTCTAGGCGCATTCTCTGGAAACACCATATATTTT.